Each of the 26 T cell receptor beta chains below was sequenced from the same sample in a study of regulatory T cells in long-lasting Graves disease. Both iRepertoire HTBI primers and Arm-PCR of CDR3 regions were used to build the TCR beta libraries. Each CDR3 protein gets one entry after TCRdb re-called the multiplex PCR reads with MiXCR. This sample has 550,000 to 600,000 distinct CDR3 sequences, with approximately 16% found just once. This sample's time point: newly diagnosed GD, antithyroid drugs for less than 3 months. PBMC-extracted RNA yielded the TCR library. This same sample was also taken into another study, of T cells in Graves' hyperthyroidism and ophthalmopathy.

Material: peripheral blood mononuclear cells (PBMCs), obtained at new diagnosis, from a patient treated with antithyroid drugs. The source of these receptors is a man between 18 and 29 years old with Graves disease.

This clonotype has more than one count but fewer than ten. The gene calls are TRBV7-9 and TRBJ2-2; TRBD2 might be the D (6 bases). V shed 5 bases and J shed 0 bases, with 16 bases lying between them. Per the germline V gene, CDR1 is SEHNR and CDR2 is FQNEAQ (reference sequence). The length of the CDR3 is 17 residues. CDR3 residues: CASSPTRAGPNTGELFF. CDR3 in DNA: TGTGCCAGCAGCCCGACTCGCGCGGGACCGAACACCGGGGAGCTGTTTTTT.

J is TRBJ1-4 and V is TRBV14; unclear D gene. The germline V gene has CDR1 SGHDN and CDR2 FVKESK. Trimming removed 1 base at V and 5 bases at J, with 11 bases between. The length of the CDR3 is 15 residues. The CDR3 coding sequence is TGTGCCAGCAGCCAAGCGTACAGTTGGAATGAAAAACTGTTTTTT. Its protein is CASSQAYSWNEKLFF.

Only a few counts were recorded for this clonotype. The chain employs TRBV20-1 and TRBJ2-5, with 13 bases lining up with TRBD2. The CDR3 consists of 16 residues. The germline CDR1 and CDR2 sequences are DFQATT and SNEGSKA (reference sequence). V shed 1 base, J shed 2 bases, and the junction held 4 bases outside the gene matches. In DNA, the CDR3 is TGCAGTGCTAGAGGGACTAGCGGGAGAGTACAAGAGACCCAGTACTTC. It is translated as CSARGTSGRVQETQYF.

This clonotype was seen ten or more times. The chain links TRBV11-2 to TRBJ1-1, with 7 bases matching TRBD1. Looked up from germline, CDR1 is SGHAT and CDR2 is FQNNGV. The CDR3 consists of 16 residues. After removal of 5 bases from V and 0 bases from J, the junction contained 9 bases not matched to a gene. The CDR3 nucleotides are TGTGCCAGCAGCCCCAGGGGGACAGCCATGAACACTGAAGCTTTCTTT. It specifies CASSPRGTAMNTEAFF.

CDR3: CASGDRLGSPLHF. In DNA, the CDR3 is TGTGCCAGCGGGGACAGGCTTGGGTCACCCCTCCACTTT. The chain carries TRBV2 and TRBJ1-6; 8 bases are shared with TRBD1. This CDR3 is built from 13 residues. Trimming took 8 bases from V and 10 from J; bases not matched to a gene: 7. Germline V gene data show CDR1 as SNHLY and CDR2 as FYNNEI.

This clonotype appeared a few times. This sequence joins TRBV27 and TRBJ1-2; D is unresolved. CDR3 length equals 13 residues. Trimming shortened V by 4 bases and J by 6 bases, and 12 bases separated the two germline ends. Per the germline V gene, CDR1 is MNHEY and CDR2 is SMNVEV (reference sequence). The CDR3 nucleotides read TGTGCCAGCAGTTCCTCTATTAGACATGGCTACACCTTC. Protein product: CASSSSIRHGYTF.

This clonotype was picked up many times. The chain is built from TRBV28 and TRBJ2-5, with D perhaps TRBD1 (6 bases). The CDR3 extends over 15 amino acids. Trimming removed 3 bases at V and 5 bases at J, with 16 bases between. Germline values: CDR1 MDHEN, CDR2 SYDVKM. CDR3: CASSFGGRGTETQYF. The DNA for the CDR3 is TGTGCCAGCAGTTTCGGAGGCAGGGGAACTGAGACCCAGTACTTC.

This clonotype was observed a handful of times. The chain carries TRBV9 and TRBJ2-7; possibly TRBD2 for D (7 bases). Germline CDR1 is SGDLS and CDR2 is YYNGEE. The V gene lost 3 bases and the J gene lost 7 bases, with 20 bases spanning the gap. The CDR3 extends over 15 amino acids. The CDR3 region has the DNA TGTGCCAGCAGCGCGGGGTGGAGCAGGGGACTAGAGCAGTACTTC. It translates to CASSAGWSRGLEQYF.

This clonotype was seen a handful of times. The V gene is TRBV13, the J gene TRBJ2-1, with TRBD2 matching over 13 bases. The CDR3 is 16 residues long. After removal of 5 bases from V and 3 bases from J, the junction contained 4 bases not matched to a gene. The germline gives CDR1 PRHDT, CDR2 FYEKMQ (reference sequence). CDR3 region: CASSTGLAGDYNEQFF. CDR3 bases: TGTGCCAGCAGCACTGGACTAGCGGGAGACTACAATGAGCAGTTCTTC.

Notes on this clonotype: Given a much more abundant clone one base away, this may be a read error. It is likely a read error, because the conserved phenylalanine at the end of the CDR3 is missing. The chain joins TRBV3-1 to TRBJ2-7; D is tentatively TRBD1 or TRBD2 (5 bases each). CDR1 is LGHDT, CDR2 YNNKEL, per germline (reference sequence). This CDR3 has 15 residues. Trimming left V 0 bases short and J 3 bases short, with 12 bases between. CDR3 coding DNA: TGTGCCAGCAGCCAAGATTGGGGGTTTAACTACGAGCAGTACCTC. Translated: CASSQDWGFNYEQYL.

This clonotype has ten or more counts. The rearrangement joins TRBV30 to TRBJ2-1; the D is unclear. The CDR3 is 15 residues long. Germline-derived CDR1 and CDR2 are GTSNPN and SVGIG (reference sequence). V lost 2 bases and J lost 0, with 11 bases in between. The CDR3 protein is CAWSRRHPSYNEQFF. The CDR3 nucleotides read TGTGCCTGGAGTCGGCGGCACCCCTCCTACAATGAGCAGTTCTTC. Complete variable domain (other parts from reference TRBV30 and TRBJ2-1): SQTIHQWPATLVQPVGSPLSLECTVEGTSNPNLYWYRQAAGRGLQLLFYSVGIGQISSEVPQNLSASRPQDRQFILSSKKLLLSDSGFYLCAWSRRHPSYNEQFFGPGTRLTVL.

In its sample, this clonotype was seen a few times. The chain links TRBV6-1 to TRBJ2-1; 15 bases fit TRBD2. The junction had 3 bases not matched to a gene; V was cut back by 11 bases and J by 7 bases. Germline assignment: CDR1 MNHNS and CDR2 SASEGT. The CDR3 contains 13 residues. The CDR3 loop reads CAAGLAGGNEQFF. CDR3 DNA: TGTGCCGCCGGACTAGCGGGGGGGAATGAGCAGTTCTTC.

This clonotype was recorded many times. The V call is TRBV12-3 or TRBV12-4, the J call TRBJ2-3, with TRBD2 matching over 8 bases. The CDR3 totals 14 residues. Trimming took 6 bases from V and 3 from J; bases not matched to a gene: 5. The CDR3 region has the DNA TGTGCCAGCAGCCATAGCGGGGTGACAGATACGCAGTATTTT. Translated, it gives CASSHSGVTDTQYF.

In its sample, this clonotype was seen once. Mismatch with germline at one junction end may stem from a read error. V and J are TRBV29-1 and TRBJ1-2; D may be TRBD1 (6 bases). The CDR3 contains 14 residues. Germline values: CDR1 SQVTM, CDR2 ANQGSEA. The CDR3, as DNA: TGCAGCGTTGATTTGGGGGCGGGCTTCTATGGCTACATCTTC. Translating gives CSVDLGAGFYGYIF.

This clonotype was counted ten times or more. The chain has TRBV20-1 and TRBJ1-5; D remains ambiguous. CDR1 and CDR2 from the germline V gene are DFQATT and SNEGSKA (reference sequence). The germline V and J ends were trimmed by 2 bases and 4 bases, with 9 bases remaining between them. CDR3 size: 13 residues. CDR3 bases: TGCAGTGCTAGAATAGGGTCTAATCAGCCCCAGCATTTT. Encoded protein: CSARIGSNQPQHF.

The chain is built from TRBV20-1 and TRBJ1-1; TRBD1 matches at 7 bases. In germline, CDR1 is DFQATT, CDR2 SNEGSKA (reference sequence). This CDR3 has 16 amino acids. J gave up 3 bases and V 5 bases, and 15 bases lay outside the gene matches. CDR3 sequence: CSAATSTGSGYTEAFF. The CDR3 DNA sequence: TGCAGTGCTGCTACCTCGACAGGGAGTGGCTACACTGAAGCTTTCTTT.

The genes are TRBV20-1 and TRBJ1-4; D is undetermined. The germline V and J ends were trimmed by 4 bases and 7 bases, with 4 bases remaining between them. CDR1 is DFQATT, CDR2 SNEGSKA, per germline (reference sequence). The CDR3 consists of 10 residues. CDR3 nucleotides: TGCAGTGCTAACGGTGAAAAACTGTTTTTT. Its protein product is CSANGEKLFF.

At least ten counts were recorded for this clonotype. The CDR3 is CASSPNSWLPYEQYF. CDR3 DNA: TGTGCCAGCAGCCCCAATTCTTGGTTGCCCTACGAGCAGTACTTC. This sequence joins TRBV7-2 and TRBJ2-7; no clear D gene. V was shortened by 5 bases and J by 2 bases, with 16 bases between the two germline ends. The CDR3 is 15 residues long. The germline CDR1 and CDR2 sequences are SGHTA and FQGNSA. Combining the CDR3 with reference TRBV7-2 and TRBJ2-7 gives the whole variable domain GAGVSQSPSNKVTEKGKDVELRCDPISGHTALYWYRQSLGQGLEFLIYFQGNSAPDKSGLPSDRFSAERTGGSVSTLTIQRTQQEDSAVYLCASSPNSWLPYEQYFGPGTRLTVT.

Remarks on this clonotype: The DNA is left out, because the CDR3 cannot be placed on it with certainty; the CDR3 is given as TCRdb lists it. The CDR3 loop reads CASSFYICSASRLSTDTQYF. The rearrangement joins TRBV5-1 to TRBJ2-3; the table's TRBD2 call for D was not verified on the DNA. Germline V gene sequence: CDR1 SGHRS, CDR2 YFSETQ. The CDR3 is 20 amino acids long, termini counted.

The rearrangement links TRBV10-3 to TRBJ2-7; D possibly corresponds to TRBD2 (5 bases). Looked up from germline, CDR1 is ENHRY and CDR2 is SYGVKD. The V end lost 3 bases, the J end lost 2 bases, and 11 bases lay between the germline ends. The CDR3 sequence is 14 residues long. CDR3 protein: CAISEVSGTYEQYF. The CDR3 DNA follows: TGTGCCATCAGTGAAGTATCGGGAACCTACGAGCAGTACTTC.

The chain employs TRBV20-1 and TRBJ2-7; D uncertain. V was cut by 0 bases and J by 4 bases, with 13 bases left in between. The germline CDR1 and CDR2 sequences are DFQATT and SNEGSKA (reference sequence). The CDR3 extends over 14 amino acids. The DNA for the CDR3 is TGCAGTGCTAGAGATTCGCGGCTTTTTTACGAGCAGTACTTC. This encodes CSARDSRLFYEQYF.

This chain connects TRBV6-2 or TRBV6-3 to TRBJ2-1; 9 bases map to TRBD1. The J segment lost 6 bases and the V segment lost 6 bases, leaving 30 bases of the junction unmatched. Germline CDR1 and CDR2: MNHEY and SVGEGT. The CDR3 runs 22 residues. The CDR3 nucleotides read TGTGCCAGCAGACCTGGGATGGGGACAGGGCCGGGCGGGAGTTCTGTAGTCAATGAGCAGTTCTTC. It specifies CASRPGMGTGPGGSSVVNEQFF.

The chain carries TRBV2 and TRBJ2-5; 12 bases are shared with TRBD2. V dropped 1 base and J dropped 5; count of bases not matched to a gene: 11. The V gene's germline CDR1 is SNHLY and CDR2 FYNNEI. The CDR3 contains 18 residues. CDR3 in amino acids: CASSEGLAGVGLGETQYF. CDR3 DNA sequence: TGTGCCAGCAGTGAAGGACTAGCGGGAGTGGGCTTGGGGGAGACCCAGTACTTC.

The table lists this clonotype with a few counts. This sequence joins TRBV12-3 or TRBV12-4 and TRBJ2-7; D may be TRBD1 (5 bases). CDR3 size: 14 residues. V was trimmed by 4 bases and J by 2 bases, leaving 12 bases between them. The CDR3 nucleotides are TGTGCCAGCAGTTCCCCTGGGGCCCCCTACGAGCAGTACTTC. Translation: CASSSPGAPYEQYF.

This clonotype was counted ten times or more. The CDR3 reads CASSLGDNTDTQYF. The CDR3 DNA reads TGCGCCAGCAGCTTGGGGGATAACACAGATACGCAGTATTTT. V usage is TRBV5-1 and J usage is TRBJ2-3; D uncertain. Trimming pared 0 bases from V and 2 bases from J, leaving 7 bases between. The germline gives CDR1 SGHRS, CDR2 YFSETQ. This CDR3 is built from 14 residues.

This clonotype was counted at least ten times. The J gene is TRBJ1-5, the V gene TRBV7-8, with no clear D. Trimming removed 6 bases from V and 4 bases from J, with 13 bases in between. The CDR3 totals 14 residues. The germline CDR1 and CDR2 sequences are SGHVS and FQNEAQ. CDR3: CASSFGPRNQPQHF. DNA of the CDR3: TGTGCCAGCAGTTTTGGACCGAGAAATCAGCCCCAGCATTTT.